This T cell receptor beta chain is from a study of OX40 agonist ivuxolimab in advanced cancers. Across the whole study: The drug used for patients, ivuxolimab, was an agonistic anti-OX40 (CD134) antibody. While on treatment, patients had intravenous ivuxolimab at 0.01 to 10 mg/kg every 2 weeks. Study-level points and caveats: The study found among the lowest clonal expansion in partial responders at 0.1-3.0 mg/kg. Blood T cells, both CD4+ and CD8+, expanded clonally by week 6 at 0.1 to 3.0 mg/kg.

CDR3 length: 15 amino acids. The germline V gene encodes CDR1 MNHNS and CDR2 SASEGT. The V gene lost 0 bases and the J gene lost 4 bases, with 10 bases spanning the gap. As to this clone: What it binds is unknown.

Sequencing was performed with immunoSEQ multiplex PCR; in TCRdb, only in-frame clones are kept and a portion is missing. The table lists about 100,000 clones, about 88% of them singletons. This TCR was recovered from an adult with an advanced solid tumor such as melanoma, head and neck, liver or kidney cancer. This specimen consisted of CD4+ or CD8+ T cells sorted from blood, obtained in a trial of the OX40 agonist ivuxolimab. The chain has TRBV6-1 and TRBJ2-1; unclear D gene. Here the CDR3 DNA reads TGTGCCAGCAGTGAAGCACTCGACCGTTACAATGAGCAGTTCTTC. This gives the protein CASSEALDRYNEQFF.